This TCR beta chain was obtained from a study of blood T cell repertoires in COVID-19. Overall study context: Whether acute or convalescent, the COVID-19 samples came from the United States, Italy and Spain.

V lost 0 bases and J lost 4, with 12 bases in between. The CDR3 has 16 residues. Germline V gene data show CDR1 as LGHNA and CDR2 as YSLEER. Data came from immunoSEQ multiplex PCR; TCRdb stores just in-frame clones and leaves some out. This sample has 100,000 to 150,000 clones, with around four fifths found just once. Sequencing used peripheral blood. The TCR sequence derives from a human donor in a cohort sampled during active COVID-19. This chain joins TRBV4-3 and TRBJ1-4; maybe TRBD1 (5 bases). The CDR3 region has the DNA TGCGCCAGCAGCCAAGAATTAGACAGACATAATGAAAAACTGTTTTTT. Its translation: CASSQELDRHNEKLFF.